This is a list of T cell receptor beta chains from one sample in a study of OX40 agonist ivuxolimab in advanced cancers. Clones were sequenced by immunoSEQ multiplex PCR, and TCRdb holds only the in-frame ones, with some missing. The repertoire holds 50,000 to 75,000 clones, with about four fifths as singletons. The sample here was CD4+ or CD8+ T cells sorted from blood, taken in a trial of the OX40 agonist ivuxolimab. Receptors originate from an adult with an advanced solid tumor such as melanoma, head and neck, liver or kidney cancer. Both conserved end residues are part of each CDR3. Fields, in order: CDR3 protein, CDR3 DNA, V gene, J gene, D gene, clone size. A D gene is named only where the DNA matches it firmly. Clone size is shown for a subset of rows, as once, few, many or a class of expanded clone.

CDR3 protein: CASTEKVKREQFF
CDR3 DNA: TGTGCCAGCACCGAGAAGGTGAAGAGAGAGCAGTTCTTC
V gene: TRBV11-2
J gene: TRBJ2-1
D gene: -
clone size: -

CDR3 protein: CASSGQEDTEAFF
CDR3 DNA: TGTGCCAGCAGCGGACAGGAGGACACTGAAGCTTTCTTT
V gene: TRBV7-3
J gene: TRBJ1-1
D gene: TRBD1
clone size: -

CDR3 protein: CASGNRGYEKLFF
CDR3 DNA: TGTGCCAGCGGGAACAGGGGGTATGAAAAACTGTTTTTT
V gene: TRBV5-8
J gene: TRBJ1-4
D gene: TRBD1
clone size: few

CDR3 protein: CATSRGQIGVGQDEQYF
CDR3 DNA: TGTGCCACCAGCAGAGGTCAGATAGGGGTCGGACAGGACGAGCAGTACTTC
V gene: TRBV15
J gene: TRBJ2-7
D gene: TRBD1
clone size: -

CDR3 protein: CASSWGLAGGNEQFF
CDR3 DNA: TGTGCCAGTAGTTGGGGACTAGCGGGAGGAAATGAGCAGTTCTTC
V gene: TRBV19
J gene: TRBJ2-1
D gene: TRBD2
clone size: -

CDR3 protein: CASSRGDYSYEQYF
CDR3 DNA: TGTGCCAGCAGCCGCGGGGATTACTCCTACGAGCAGTACTTC
V gene: TRBV28
J gene: TRBJ2-7
D gene: -
clone size: -

CDR3 protein: CASSDKRGWNTQYF
CDR3 DNA: TGTGCCAGCAGTGACAAGCGGGGGTGGAATACGCAGTATTTT
V gene: TRBV2
J gene: TRBJ2-3
D gene: TRBD2
clone size: -

CDR3 protein: CASSREGGPYNSPLHF
CDR3 DNA: TGTGCCAGCAGCCGAGAAGGGGGGCCCTATAATTCACCCCTCCACTTT
V gene: TRBV4-2
J gene: TRBJ1-6
D gene: -
clone size: -

CDR3 protein: CASIGRTDTQYF
CDR3 DNA: TGTGCCAGTATCGGTCGGACAGATACGCAGTATTTT
V gene: TRBV19
J gene: TRBJ2-3
D gene: -
clone size: -

CDR3 protein: CATHGLANYNEQFF
CDR3 DNA: TGTGCCACCCATGGGCTAGCGAACTACAATGAGCAGTTCTTC
V gene: TRBV27
J gene: TRBJ2-1
D gene: -
clone size: few

CDR3 protein: CASSLVQEAGNTIYF
CDR3 DNA: TGTGCCAGCAGCTTAGTTCAGGAGGCAGGAAACACCATATATTTT
V gene: TRBV11-2
J gene: TRBJ1-3
D gene: -
clone size: -

CDR3 protein: CASSPRGANEKLFF
CDR3 DNA: TGCGCCAGCAGCCCCAGGGGGGCTAATGAAAAACTGTTTTTT
V gene: TRBV4-1
J gene: TRBJ1-4
D gene: TRBD1
clone size: -

CDR3 protein: CASSQFRSSGGETQYF
CDR3 DNA: TGCGCCAGCAGCCAATTCAGATCTAGCGGGGGGGAGACCCAGTACTTC
V gene: TRBV4-1
J gene: TRBJ2-5
D gene: TRBD2
clone size: -

CDR3 protein: CASSFGHGHRNTEAFF
CDR3 DNA: TGTGCCAGCAGCTTTGGCCACGGACACAGAAACACTGAAGCTTTCTTT
V gene: TRBV11-3
J gene: TRBJ1-1
D gene: -
clone size: -

CDR3 protein: CASSYGGESNYGYTF
CDR3 DNA: TGTGCCAGCAGTTACGGGGGGGAGAGTAACTATGGCTACACCTTC
V gene: TRBV6-5
J gene: TRBJ1-2
D gene: -
clone size: -

CDR3 protein: CASSAGSTGELFF
CDR3 DNA: TGTGCCAGCAGTGCAGGAAGCACCGGGGAGCTGTTTTTT
V gene: TRBV6-6
J gene: TRBJ2-2
D gene: -
clone size: -

CDR3 protein: CASSAGMETQYF
CDR3 DNA: TGTGCCAGCAGCGCGGGAATGGAGACCCAGTACTTC
V gene: TRBV2
J gene: TRBJ2-5
D gene: -
clone size: once

CDR3 protein: CASSFVGGAGVGEKLFF
CDR3 DNA: TGCGCCAGCAGCTTCGTCGGGGGCGCGGGGGTTGGCGAAAAACTGTTTTTT
V gene: TRBV5-1
J gene: TRBJ1-4
D gene: -
clone size: -

CDR3 protein: CATSRGDRGSDNYGYTF
CDR3 DNA: TGTGCCACCAGCAGAGGGGACAGGGGATCCGATAACTATGGCTACACCTTC
V gene: TRBV15
J gene: TRBJ1-2
D gene: TRBD1
clone size: -

CDR3 protein: CASSLGGQGGTGELFF
CDR3 DNA: TGTGCCAGCAGCTTAGGCGGACAGGGGGGGACCGGGGAGCTGTTTTTT
V gene: TRBV7-2
J gene: TRBJ2-2
D gene: TRBD1
clone size: once

CDR3 protein: CASDRDSSYYGYTF
CDR3 DNA: TGTGCCTCGGACCGGGACTCCTCGTACTATGGCTACACCTTC
V gene: TRBV30
J gene: TRBJ1-2
D gene: -
clone size: -

CDR3 protein: CASSQEGGQFLRGYTF
CDR3 DNA: TGTGCCAGCAGCCAAGAGGGGGGACAGTTTTTGCGTGGCTACACCTTC
V gene: TRBV4-2
J gene: TRBJ1-2
D gene: TRBD1
clone size: -

CDR3 protein: CASRDSFLTGELFF
CDR3 DNA: TGTGCCAGCAGGGACAGCTTCCTCACCGGGGAGCTGTTTTTT
V gene: TRBV6-5
J gene: TRBJ2-2
D gene: -
clone size: few

CDR3 protein: CASSPTPDSVFGAEAFF
CDR3 DNA: TGTGCCAGCAGCCCCACCCCGGATTCGGTCTTTGGGGCTGAAGCTTTCTTT
V gene: TRBV7-9
J gene: TRBJ1-1
D gene: -
clone size: -

CDR3 protein: CASTLGLAGSNEQFF
CDR3 DNA: TGTGCCAGCACCCTGGGACTAGCGGGATCCAATGAGCAGTTCTTC
V gene: TRBV6-1
J gene: TRBJ2-1
D gene: TRBD2
clone size: -

CDR3 protein: CASSSQGQIGYEQFF
CDR3 DNA: TGTGCCAGCAGCTCACAGGGGCAGATTGGCTATGAGCAGTTCTTC
V gene: TRBV7-3
J gene: TRBJ2-1
D gene: TRBD1
clone size: -

CDR3 protein: CASSLGGHRLETQYF
CDR3 DNA: TGTGCCAGCAGCCTGGGGGGACATCGACTCGAGACCCAGTACTTC
V gene: TRBV14
J gene: TRBJ2-5
D gene: -
clone size: -

CDR3 protein: CASSVLRDRIYEQYF
CDR3 DNA: TGCGCCAGCAGCGTTCTCCGGGATAGAATCTACGAGCAGTACTTC
V gene: TRBV5-1
J gene: TRBJ2-7
D gene: -
clone size: few

CDR3 protein: CASYTGFNQPQHF
CDR3 DNA: TGTGCCAGCTATACAGGGTTCAATCAGCCCCAGCATTTT
V gene: TRBV6-4
J gene: TRBJ1-5
D gene: -
clone size: -

CDR3 protein: CATSRDRGEFYEQYF
CDR3 DNA: TGTGCCACCAGCAGAGATCGGGGAGAATTCTACGAGCAGTACTTC
V gene: TRBV15
J gene: TRBJ2-7
D gene: -
clone size: -

CDR3 protein: CASSLGPDTGELFF
CDR3 DNA: TGTGCTAGCAGCTTGGGGCCTGACACCGGGGAGCTGTTTTTT
V gene: TRBV7-7
J gene: TRBJ2-2
D gene: -
clone size: -

CDR3 protein: CASSPLEWALVGYTF
CDR3 DNA: TGTGCCAGCAGCCCCTTGGAATGGGCTCTCGTGGGCTACACCTTC
V gene: TRBV5-6
J gene: TRBJ1-2
D gene: -
clone size: -

CDR3 protein: CASYGQESSYNEQFF
CDR3 DNA: TGTGCCAGCTACGGACAGGAGAGCTCCTACAATGAGCAGTTCTTC
V gene: TRBV21-1
J gene: TRBJ2-1
D gene: -
clone size: -

CDR3 protein: CSVGGGTQETQYF
CDR3 DNA: TGCAGCGTTGGAGGGGGGACCCAAGAGACCCAGTACTTC
V gene: TRBV29-1
J gene: TRBJ2-5
D gene: -
clone size: -

CDR3 protein: CASSRSGTLAYEQYF
CDR3 DNA: TGTGCCAGCAGTCGCTCGGGAACCCTTGCCTACGAGCAGTACTTC
V gene: TRBV6-5
J gene: TRBJ2-7
D gene: -
clone size: -

CDR3 protein: CASSLSPGQANTGELFF
CDR3 DNA: TGTGCCAGCAGCTTATCTCCGGGACAGGCGAACACCGGGGAGCTGTTTTTT
V gene: TRBV5-5
J gene: TRBJ2-2
D gene: TRBD1
clone size: -

CDR3 protein: CASSRGTGELFF
CDR3 DNA: TGTGCCAGCAGCCGGGGGACCGGGGAGCTGTTTTTT
V gene: TRBV5-8
J gene: TRBJ2-2
D gene: -
clone size: -

CDR3 protein: CASSMGSFNEKLFF
CDR3 DNA: TGTGCCAGTAGTATGGGGAGTTTTAATGAAAAACTGTTTTTT
V gene: TRBV19
J gene: TRBJ1-4
D gene: -
clone size: once

CDR3 protein: CASSPDMGGSGNQPQHF
CDR3 DNA: TGTGCCAGCAGCCCGGACATGGGGGGGTCCGGCAATCAGCCCCAGCATTTT
V gene: TRBV11-2
J gene: TRBJ1-5
D gene: -
clone size: -

CDR3 protein: CASPFLGPQPYEQYF
CDR3 DNA: TGTGCCAGCCCGTTCTTGGGCCCCCAGCCCTACGAGCAGTACTTC
V gene: TRBV6-9
J gene: TRBJ2-7
D gene: -
clone size: -

CDR3 protein: CASREGQGGYGYTF
CDR3 DNA: TGTGCCAGCAGAGAGGGACAGGGGGGGTATGGCTACACCTTC
V gene: TRBV5-4
J gene: TRBJ1-2
D gene: TRBD1
clone size: few

CDR3 protein: CARYMTDTQYF
CDR3 DNA: TGTGCCAGATACATGACAGATACGCAGTATTTT
V gene: TRBV5-8
J gene: TRBJ2-3
D gene: -
clone size: -

CDR3 protein: CASSSWWDQPQHF
CDR3 DNA: TGTGCCAGCAGTTCTTGGTGGGATCAGCCCCAGCATTTT
V gene: TRBV6-5
J gene: TRBJ1-5
D gene: -
clone size: few

CDR3 protein: CASSRGLETQYF
CDR3 DNA: TGTGCCAGTAGTAGAGGGTTGGAGACCCAGTACTTC
V gene: TRBV19
J gene: TRBJ2-5
D gene: -
clone size: -

CDR3 protein: CASSLERTTYEQYF
CDR3 DNA: TGTGCCAGCAGCTTAGAAAGGACGACCTACGAGCAGTACTTC
V gene: TRBV7-8
J gene: TRBJ2-7
D gene: -
clone size: -

CDR3 protein: CASRAYRGAKNIQYF
CDR3 DNA: TGTGCCAGTAGAGCGTACAGGGGTGCCAAAAACATTCAGTACTTC
V gene: TRBV19
J gene: TRBJ2-4
D gene: TRBD1
clone size: -